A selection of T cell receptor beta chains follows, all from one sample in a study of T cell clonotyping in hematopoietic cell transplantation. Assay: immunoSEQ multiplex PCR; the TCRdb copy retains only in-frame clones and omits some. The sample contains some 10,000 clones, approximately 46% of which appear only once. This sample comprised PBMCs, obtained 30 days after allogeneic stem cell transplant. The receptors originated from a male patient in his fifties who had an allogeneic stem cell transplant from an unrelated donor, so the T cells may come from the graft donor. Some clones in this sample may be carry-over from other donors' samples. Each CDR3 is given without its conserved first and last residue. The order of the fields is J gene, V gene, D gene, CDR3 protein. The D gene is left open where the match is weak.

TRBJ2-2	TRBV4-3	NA	ASSQVLLGGWSNTGELF
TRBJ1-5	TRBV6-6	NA	ASSVSNQPQH
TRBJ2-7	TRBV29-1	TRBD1	SAEGGQGFYEQY
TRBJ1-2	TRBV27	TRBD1	ASSFRGDGCT
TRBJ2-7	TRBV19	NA	ASSSRGEQY
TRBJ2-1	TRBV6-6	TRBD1	ASREWDRGNNEQF
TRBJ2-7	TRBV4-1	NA	ASSQDPYEQY
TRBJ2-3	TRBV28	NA	ASSFGSEWDTSTDTQY
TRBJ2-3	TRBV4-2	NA	ASSPKRRTTYTDTQY
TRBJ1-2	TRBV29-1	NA	SVVSNGYT
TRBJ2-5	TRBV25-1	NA	ASSEWEGAIETQY
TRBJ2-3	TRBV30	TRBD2	AWSRIVAGADTQY
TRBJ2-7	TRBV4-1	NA	ASSLTSAAYEQY
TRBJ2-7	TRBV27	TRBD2	ASATSGGPYEQY
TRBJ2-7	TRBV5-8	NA	ASSLVGLRGHYFYEQY
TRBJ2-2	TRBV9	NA	ASSVASTGELF
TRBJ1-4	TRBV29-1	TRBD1	SVMGTGSNEKLF
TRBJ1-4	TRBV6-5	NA	ASSYSMGTREKLF
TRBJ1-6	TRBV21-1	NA	ASSKGDSNSPLH
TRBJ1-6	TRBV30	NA	AWSVQGWNSPLH
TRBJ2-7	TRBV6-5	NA	ASSPRALYEQY
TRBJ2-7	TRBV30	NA	AWSDPAYEQY
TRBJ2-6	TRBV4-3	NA	ASSQVRGAVSGANVLT
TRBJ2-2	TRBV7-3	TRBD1	ASSLRGQPTGELF
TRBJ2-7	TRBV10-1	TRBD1	ASSGTGNEQY
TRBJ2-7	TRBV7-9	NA	ASSSEFRAYEQY
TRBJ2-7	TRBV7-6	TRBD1	ASSLGQGVTYGQY
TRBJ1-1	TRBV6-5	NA	ASSSPGTEAF
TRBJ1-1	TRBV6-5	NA	ASSYGAGLVGAQAF
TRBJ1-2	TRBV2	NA	ASSPVDYT
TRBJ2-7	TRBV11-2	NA	ASSLGGRGPDEQY
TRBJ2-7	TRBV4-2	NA	ASSQDVEYEQY
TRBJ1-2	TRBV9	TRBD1	ASSVGQGAYGYT
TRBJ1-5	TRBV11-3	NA	ASSLGQPYSNQPQH
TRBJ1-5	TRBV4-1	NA	ASSQGGQPQH
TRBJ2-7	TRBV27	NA	ASSLQGGGSYEQY
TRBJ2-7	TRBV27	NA	ASSPDPGGEDEQY
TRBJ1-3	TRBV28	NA	ASHHQGAGNTIY
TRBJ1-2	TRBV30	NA	AWTPGGEYGYT
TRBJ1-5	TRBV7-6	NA	ASSFSGDQPQH
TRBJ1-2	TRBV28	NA	ASLPRGQQYGYT
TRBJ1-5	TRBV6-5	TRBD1	ASSYSSDRGGQPQH
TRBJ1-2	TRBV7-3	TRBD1	ASSSDRFDGYT
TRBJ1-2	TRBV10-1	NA	ASSDGGYGYT
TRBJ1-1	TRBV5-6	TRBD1	ASSLGDSYRATEAF
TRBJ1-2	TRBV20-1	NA	SARDHRYT
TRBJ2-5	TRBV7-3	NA	ASSSSQGQETQY
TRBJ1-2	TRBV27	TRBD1	ASSAGQPFYGYT
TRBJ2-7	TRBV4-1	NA	ASSQVMNYEQY
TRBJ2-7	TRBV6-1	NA	AIHRSSGGVQY
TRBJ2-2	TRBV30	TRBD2	ARRTSGSTGELF
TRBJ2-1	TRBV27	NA	ASSLSSVYNEQF
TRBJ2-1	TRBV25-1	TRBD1	ASSHRDRGQYEQF